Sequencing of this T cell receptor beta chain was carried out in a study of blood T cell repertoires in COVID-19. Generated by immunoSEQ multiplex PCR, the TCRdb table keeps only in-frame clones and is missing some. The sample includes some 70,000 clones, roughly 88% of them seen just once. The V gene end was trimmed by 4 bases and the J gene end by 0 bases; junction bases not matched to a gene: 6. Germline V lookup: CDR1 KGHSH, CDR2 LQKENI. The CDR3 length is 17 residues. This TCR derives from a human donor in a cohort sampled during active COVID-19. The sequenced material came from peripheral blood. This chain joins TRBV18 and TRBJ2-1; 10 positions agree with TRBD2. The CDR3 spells CASSRRTSGSSYNEQFF. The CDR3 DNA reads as TGTGCCAGCTCACGACGGACTAGCGGTAGCTCCTACAATGAGCAGTTCTTC.